The 21 T cell receptor beta chains presented below share a single source sample, sequenced in a study of T-cell memory formation after mild COVID-19. TCRdb re-derived calls from the 5' RACE reads in MiXCR, one entry per CDR3 protein. The data show 280,000 or so distinct CDR3 sequences, over 7% seen once. Sequencing was performed on PBMCs or a T cell subset sorted from them (not recorded which). The source is a man in his late teens or twenties who had mild COVID-19 (a few samples of this study predate the infection). Cell type and time point are not known.

This clonotype has more than one count but fewer than ten. The chain has TRBV15 and TRBJ2-2; D is undetermined. This CDR3 comprises 11 residues. V was shortened by 5 bases and J by 3 bases, with 1 base between the two germline ends. CDR1 is LNHNV and CDR2 is YYDKDF in the germline V gene (reference sequence). The CDR3 region is CATSDTGELFF. The CDR3 nucleotides are TGTGCCACCAGCGACACCGGGGAGCTGTTTTTT.

Ten or more counts support this clonotype. The V call is TRBV5-4, the J call TRBJ2-7; 8 bases fit TRBD2. V lost 2 bases and J lost 6; bases outside the gene matches: 10. CDR3 size: 15 residues. Germline CDR1 is SGHNT and CDR2 is YYREEE (reference sequence). CDR3 in amino acids: CASSLHPGTRGEQYV. CDR3 nucleotide sequence: TGTGCCAGCAGCTTACATCCCGGGACTAGAGGCGAGCAGTACGTC.

The J gene is TRBJ1-1, the V gene TRBV12-3 or TRBV12-4; 7 nucleotides line up with TRBD1. CDR3 length equals 13 residues. Trimming cost V 7 bases and J 4 bases; bases outside gene matches: 6. The CDR3 DNA reads TGTGCCAGCACCAGGGGGATGGGCACTGAAGCTTTCTTT. Translation gives CASTRGMGTEAFF.

The chain couples TRBV7-2 to TRBJ1-1; D ambiguous. This CDR3 comprises 15 residues. Germline V gene sequence: CDR1 SGHTA, CDR2 FQGNSA. Trimming removed 6 bases from V and 1 base from J, with 15 bases in between. CDR3 sequence (DNA): TGTGCCAGCAGTCCCCGTCCGATGGGGAACACTGAAGCTTTCTTT. Encoded protein: CASSPRPMGNTEAFF.

This rearrangement joins TRBV3-1 to TRBJ2-5; 7 bases are a match to TRBD2. Germline V lookup: CDR1 LGHDT, CDR2 YNNKEL (reference sequence). The V segment lost 5 bases and the J segment 6 bases; nucleotides outside the gene matches: 12. This CDR3 region has 15 residues. Here the CDR3 DNA reads TGTGCCAGCAGCGCGGTCTTGGGGGGGAGTAAGACCCAGTACTTC. Translation gives CASSAVLGGSKTQYF.

This clonotype was seen a few times. The chain is built from TRBV6-5 and TRBJ1-2, with D unclear. This CDR3 region has 12 residues. CDR1 is MNHEY and CDR2 is SVGAGI in the germline V gene. The V gene lost 8 bases and the J gene lost 1 base, with 8 bases spanning the gap. CDR3 bases: TGTGCCAGCCGGAACCATAACTATGGCTACACCTTC. Translating gives CASRNHNYGYTF.

CDR3 sequence: CASTPPDRGYGYTF. CDR3 nucleotides: TGTGCCAGCACCCCTCCGGACAGGGGGTATGGCTACACCTTC. The gene calls are TRBV7-9 and TRBJ1-2; 10 nucleotides agree with TRBD1. The CDR3 is 14 amino acids. Germline CDR1 SEHNR, CDR2 FQNEAQ (reference sequence). V lost 7 bases to trimming and J lost 5 bases; unmatched junction nucleotides: 7.

The chain joins TRBV9 to TRBJ2-1; 10 nucleotides align to TRBD2. Germline-derived CDR1 and CDR2 are SGDLS and YYNGEE. V shed 3 bases and J 8 bases; nucleotides not matched to a gene: 8. There are 15 residues in the CDR3. For the CDR3, the DNA is TGTGCCAGCAGCGAGAGCGGGGGGGCCCTTTATGAGCAGTTCTTC. Translated, it gives CASSESGGALYEQFF.

This clonotype has just a few counts. J is TRBJ1-1 and V is TRBV29-1; no clear D gene. CDR1 is SQVTM, CDR2 ANQGSEA, per germline. The V end lost 5 bases, the J end lost 6 bases, and 16 bases lay between the germline ends. The length of the CDR3 is 13 residues. The CDR3 sequence: CSVRTVREAEAFF. CDR3 bases: TGCAGCGTTAGGACGGTAAGGGAGGCTGAAGCTTTCTTT.

This sequence joins TRBV7-3 and TRBJ2-3, with TRBD2 matching over 11 bases. The CDR3 runs 19 residues. V lost 8 bases, J lost 6 bases, and 22 bases stayed unmatched. Germline values: CDR1 SGHTA, CDR2 FQGTGA. Here the CDR3 DNA reads TGTGCCAGCTCCCTAAGAGGAGGGGCTAGCGGGGGGTCAGCGGATACGCAGTATTTT. Translating gives CASSLRGGASGGSADTQYF.

This clonotype occurred a few times. One end of the junction fails to match germline, which may point to a read error. The rearrangement joins TRBV7-2 to TRBJ1-5; 10 bases match TRBD1. This CDR3 has 16 amino acids. CDR1 is SGHTA and CDR2 is FQGNSA in the germline V gene. CDR3 amino acids: CASSLAGQGIIQPQHF. DNA for the CDR3: TGTGCCAGCAGCCTAGCGGGACAGGGGATCATTCAGCCCCAGCATTTT.

This clonotype was counted only a few times. The genes are TRBV29-1 and TRBJ1-1, with D possibly TRBD1 on 5 matching bases. This CDR3 has 14 amino acids. Germline V gene data show CDR1 as SQVTM and CDR2 as ANQGSEA. Trimming removed 5 bases at V and 1 base at J, with 14 bases between. The CDR3 DNA sequence: TGCAGCGTTCACGGGGGACGCCGGAACACTGAAGCTTTCTTT. Its translation: CSVHGGRRNTEAFF.

The chain has TRBV6-2 or TRBV6-3 and TRBJ2-7; no clear D. Germline values: CDR1 MNHEY, CDR2 SVGEGT. CDR3 length equals 15 residues. The V and J ends lost 0 bases and 2 bases respectively, with 11 bases between them. The CDR3 loop is CASSYSVTSTYEQYV. The CDR3 region has the DNA TGTGCCAGCAGTTACTCCGTCACCTCTACCTACGAGCAGTACGTC.

The gene calls are TRBV20-1 and TRBJ1-1, with D possibly TRBD1 on 6 matching bases. The CDR3 extends over 13 amino acids. V was cut by 6 bases and J by 5 bases, with 16 bases left in between. Germline V lookup: CDR1 DFQATT, CDR2 SNEGSKA (reference sequence). The CDR3 DNA is TGCAGTGCGTGGGGGCCCGGGGGGACTGAAGCTTTCTTT. As protein: CSAWGPGGTEAFF.

There are a few counts of this clonotype. The rearrangement uses TRBV7-2 and TRBJ2-5, with D perhaps TRBD2 (6 bases). Germline V gene data show CDR1 as SGHTA and CDR2 as FQGNSA. The V and J ends lost 2 bases and 3 bases respectively, with 16 bases between them. CDR3 length: 16 amino acids. The DNA for the CDR3 is TGTGCCAGCAGCTTAAGATATGGCGGGATAAAAGAGACCCAGTACTTC. Protein: CASSLRYGGIKETQYF.

This chain uses TRBV10-2 with TRBJ1-5; D remains ambiguous. There are 14 residues in the CDR3. Germline V gene sequence: CDR1 WSHSY, CDR2 SAAADI. Trimming left V 0 bases short and J 7 bases short, with 10 bases between. CDR3 in amino acids: CASSESTSQQPQHF. The CDR3 nucleotides read TGCGCCAGCAGTGAGTCAACTTCGCAACAGCCCCAGCATTTT.

This clonotype was seen a few times. The chain uses TRBV5-1 and TRBJ1-4, with D tentatively TRBD1 (6 bases). Germline loops: CDR1 SGHRS, CDR2 YFSETQ. Trimming cost V 0 bases and J 8 bases, with 11 bases left between them. This CDR3 comprises 14 residues. DNA of the CDR3: TGCGCCAGCAGCTTGGGGAGGGGGGCCGAAAAACTGTTTTTT. This codes for CASSLGRGAEKLFF.

V and J are TRBV5-4 and TRBJ1-1; TRBD1 is a possible D gene (6 bases). This CDR3 spans 16 amino acids. V lost 3 bases, J lost 0 bases, and 15 bases lay in between. Germline-derived CDR1 and CDR2 are SGHNT and YYREEE (reference sequence). CDR3 region: CASSSYRQGLNTEAFF. CDR3 sequence (DNA): TGTGCCAGCAGCTCCTACCGCCAGGGGTTGAACACTGAAGCTTTCTTT.

This clonotype was seen only a few times. V is TRBV5-1 and J is TRBJ2-1, with 9 bases that match TRBD2. The CDR3 covers 16 residues. From germline, CDR1 is SGHRS and CDR2 YFSETQ. Trimming took 0 bases from V and 2 from J; bases not matched to a gene: 3. This CDR3 reads CASSLGTSATYNEQFF. CDR3 nucleotides: TGCGCCAGCAGCTTGGGGACTAGCGCCACCTACAATGAGCAGTTCTTC.

This chain connects TRBV28 to TRBJ2-3; 7 bases are shared with TRBD1. The length of the CDR3 is 14 residues. Germline CDR1 reads MDHEN; CDR2 reads SYDVKM. The J segment lost 8 bases and the V segment lost 4 bases, leaving 9 bases of the junction unmatched. The CDR3 is CASSSNDRATTQYF. DNA for the CDR3: TGTGCCAGCAGTTCCAACGACAGGGCAACTACGCAGTATTTT.

This clonotype was counted ten times or more. The V and J genes are TRBV7-9 and TRBJ1-1; no reliable D call. Germline CDR1 SEHNR, CDR2 FQNEAQ (reference sequence). Trimming removed 3 bases from V and 3 bases from J, with 11 bases in between. This CDR3 has 14 residues. CDR3 sequence: CASSLEDGYTEAFF. CDR3 nucleotides: TGTGCCAGCAGCTTGGAGGACGGGTACACTGAAGCTTTCTTT.